The 32 T cell receptor beta chains in this list originate from one sample, sequenced in a study of blood T cell repertoires in COVID-19. The data were produced by immunoSEQ multiplex PCR, yet TCRdb's version contains in-frame clones alone and is incomplete. In the table there are about 140,000 clones, approximately 80% of which are singletons. Sequences were obtained from peripheral blood. The receptors here all came from a man in his sixties or seventies who had recovered from COVID-19.

This chain connects TRBV5-1 to TRBJ2-7; TRBD1 matches 7 bases. V lost 2 bases to trimming and J lost 5 bases; unmatched junction nucleotides: 10. This CDR3 comprises 15 residues. CDR1 and CDR2 (germline): SGHRS, YFSETQ. The CDR3, as DNA: TGCGCCAGCAGCTTCCGGGGACAGACCTACGACGAGCAGTACTTC. Its translation: CASSFRGQTYDEQYF.

The chain links TRBV19 to TRBJ1-1, with a possible D match to TRBD1 (6 bases). Germline V gives CDR1 LNHDA, CDR2 SQIVND (reference sequence). V shed 6 bases and J shed 7 bases, with 9 bases lying between them. CDR3 length equals 11 residues. The CDR3 DNA is TGTGCCAGTAGGAAACAGGGTGAAGCTTTCTTT. This gives the protein CASRKQGEAFF. The entire variable domain, with the rest obtained from reference TRBV19 and TRBJ1-1, is as follows: DGGITQSPKYLFRKEGQNVTLSCEQNLNHDAMYWYRQDPGQGLRLIYYSQIVNDFQKGDIAEGYSVSREKKESFPLTVTSAQKNPTAFYLCASRKQGEAFFGQGTRLTVV.

The chain has TRBV11-2 and TRBJ2-7; 7 bases align to TRBD1. The V segment lost 5 bases and the J segment 4 bases; nucleotides outside the gene matches: 8. The CDR3 covers 14 residues. Germline CDR1 is SGHAT and CDR2 is FQNNGV. The CDR3 sequence: CASSPEGQQYEQYF. The CDR3 region has the DNA TGTGCCAGCAGCCCCGAGGGACAGCAGTACGAGCAGTACTTC.

The rearrangement joins TRBV7-8 to TRBJ2-2; D not resolved. The germline V gene encodes CDR1 SGHVS and CDR2 FQNEAQ. With 5 bases removed from V and 5 bases from J, the gap between germline ends came to 6 bases. The CDR3 is 12 residues long. The CDR3 region is CASSPPTGELFF. Written as DNA, the CDR3 is TGTGCCAGCAGCCCCCCAACCGGGGAGCTGTTTTTT.

V usage is TRBV4-2 and J usage is TRBJ2-1; D may be TRBD1 (5 bases). The CDR3 loop spans 14 amino acids. Germline-derived CDR1 and CDR2 are LGHNA and YNFKEQ. V lost 3 bases to trimming and J lost 7 bases, with 13 bases between them. The CDR3 bases are TGTGCCAGCAGCCAGCCCATAGGGGCAAATGAGCAGTTCTTC. Translating gives CASSQPIGANEQFF.

CDR3 nucleotides: TGTGCCAGCAGCCGTAGGCCGATCGCGACTAATAGCAATGAGCAGTTCTTC. As protein: CASSRRPIATNSNEQFF. The rearrangement uses TRBV14 and TRBJ2-1, with D possibly TRBD2 on 5 matching bases. Germline CDR1 is SGHDN and CDR2 is FVKESK. V lost 4 bases, J lost 6 bases, and 22 bases lay in between. This CDR3 comprises 17 residues.

This chain joins TRBV4-1 and TRBJ2-1; D may be TRBD2 (6 bases). This CDR3 spans 15 amino acids. The V end was cut by 0 bases, the J end by 4 bases, with 10 bases between. From germline, CDR1 is MGHRA and CDR2 YSYEKL. CDR3 in DNA: TGCGCCAGCAGCCAAGATCCGGACTATTACAATGAGCAGTTCTTC. Amino acid sequence: CASSQDPDYYNEQFF.

The V and J genes are TRBV30 and TRBJ2-2; 14 nucleotides agree with TRBD2. The germline V gene encodes CDR1 GTSNPN and CDR2 SVGIG (reference sequence). The V gene end was trimmed by 2 bases and the J gene end by 4 bases; junction bases not matched to a gene: 3. The CDR3 totals 16 residues. As DNA, the CDR3 is TGTGCCTGGAGTAGGACTAGCGGGAGGATCACCGGGGAGCTGTTTTTT. Protein product: CAWSRTSGRITGELFF.

This clone was recorded once. The chain joins TRBV10-2 to TRBJ2-5; 11 nucleotides match TRBD2. Germline V lookup: CDR1 WSHSY, CDR2 SAAADI. The ends lost 6 bases at V and 5 bases at J; junction bases unmatched: 5. This CDR3 region has 14 residues. CDR3: CASRSTSGKETQYF. DNA for the CDR3: TGCGCCAGCAGATCGACTAGCGGGAAGGAGACCCAGTACTTC.

This rearrangement joins TRBV7-9 to TRBJ2-7, with 12 bases lining up with TRBD2. Germline lookup yields CDR1 SEHNR and CDR2 FQNEAQ (reference sequence). J was trimmed by 5 bases and V by 1 base; bases with no gene match: 3. The CDR3 contains 15 residues. In DNA form, the CDR3 reads TGTGCCAGCAGCTTAGGACTAGCGGGAGCCGACGAGCAGTACTTC. Translating gives CASSLGLAGADEQYF.

This chain connects TRBV12-5 to TRBJ1-1; D is perhaps TRBD1 (6 bases). The CDR3 loop spans 14 amino acids. V lost 5 bases to trimming and J lost 4 bases, with 14 bases between them. Germline CDR1 is LGHNT and CDR2 is FRNRAP. Here the CDR3 DNA reads TGTGCTAGTGGTGGCCAGGGGTACGGCACTGAAGCTTTCTTT. This translates into CASGGQGYGTEAFF.

The chain recombines TRBV4-3 with TRBJ2-3; 7 bases agree with TRBD2. Per the germline V gene, CDR1 is LGHNA and CDR2 is YSLEER. CDR3 length: 15 amino acids. Trimming at V came to 1 base and at J to 4 bases, leaving 5 bases not matched to a gene. For the CDR3, the DNA is TGCGCCAGCAGCCAAGCAGGGCGGGAGCCAGATACGCAGTATTTT. It encodes CASSQAGREPDTQYF.

V gene TRBV6-2 or TRBV6-3 combines with J gene TRBJ2-3, with TRBD2 matching 11 bases. Trimming removed 6 bases from V and 4 bases from J; junction bases left unmatched: 6. Germline V gives CDR1 MNHEY, CDR2 SVGEGT. The CDR3 is 15 residues long. Written as DNA, the CDR3 is TGTGCCAGCAGCCCCCTAGCGGGAGGCCCAGATACGCAGTATTTT. This sequence encodes CASSPLAGGPDTQYF.

The chain links TRBV18 to TRBJ2-3; TRBD2 aligns across 9 bases. The V gene end was trimmed by 10 bases and the J gene end by 4 bases; junction bases not matched to a gene: 12. Germline-derived CDR1 and CDR2 are KGHSH and LQKENI. The CDR3 consists of 15 residues. The CDR3 loop reads CATLGGTSPADTQYF. The CDR3 DNA is TGTGCCACCCTTGGGGGGACTAGCCCGGCAGATACGCAGTATTTT.

The chain has TRBV5-1 and TRBJ2-2, with TRBD1 matching 7 bases. The junction had 5 bases not matched to a gene; V was cut back by 4 bases and J by 5 bases. The CDR3 length is 14 residues. CDR1 is SGHRS, CDR2 YFSETQ, per germline. CDR3 protein: CASSPGQATGELFF. Written as DNA, the CDR3 is TGCGCCAGCAGCCCCGGACAGGCAACCGGGGAGCTGTTTTTT.

V is TRBV2 and J is TRBJ2-2; TRBD2 agrees at 7 bases. The V gene's germline CDR1 is SNHLY and CDR2 FYNNEI. This CDR3 is 17 amino acids long. After removal of 7 bases from V and 4 bases from J, the junction contained 15 bases not matched to a gene. CDR3 bases: TGTGCCAGCACAGAGGGTTTGGGCGGGAGTTTCACCGGGGAGCTGTTTTTT. Its protein product is CASTEGLGGSFTGELFF. The whole variable domain, remainder taken from reference TRBV2 and TRBJ2-2, is EPEVTQTPSHQVTQMGQEVILRCVPISNHLYFYWYRQILGQKVEFLVSFYNNEISEKSEIFDDQFSVERPDGSNFTLKIRSTKLEDSAMYFCASTEGLGGSFTGELFFGEGSRLTVL.

This clone was observed once. The V and J genes are TRBV13 and TRBJ2-7, with 8 nucleotides matching TRBD1. CDR3 length: 20 amino acids. Germline V gives CDR1 PRHDT, CDR2 FYEKMQ (reference sequence). Losses at the gene ends were 5 bases for V and 4 bases for J; bases not matched to a gene: 25. CDR3 sequence reads: CASSPRRDRKVTGDPYEQYF. The CDR3, as DNA: TGTGCCAGCAGCCCTCGAAGAGACAGGAAGGTGACAGGGGATCCTTACGAGCAGTACTTC.

The V gene is TRBV7-3, the J gene TRBJ2-5, with D uncertain. V was pared by 5 bases and J by 3 bases, with 10 bases between. Germline assignment: CDR1 SGHTA and CDR2 FQGTGA. The CDR3 extends over 13 amino acids. The CDR3 protein is CASSPGPEETQYF. In nucleotides, the CDR3 is TGTGCCAGCAGCCCGGGTCCCGAAGAGACCCAGTACTTC.

V usage is TRBV19 and J usage is TRBJ2-1, with TRBD2 matching over 7 bases. After removal of 3 bases from V and 2 bases from J, the junction contained 7 bases not matched to a gene. Germline V gives CDR1 LNHDA, CDR2 SQIVND (reference sequence). The CDR3 sequence is 16 residues long. This CDR3 reads CASSIRSGATYNEQFF. The CDR3, as DNA: TGTGCCAGTAGTATTAGAAGCGGGGCGACCTACAATGAGCAGTTCTTC.

The V and J genes are TRBV9 and TRBJ2-7; 8 bases are a match to TRBD1. Germline V gene data show CDR1 as SGDLS and CDR2 as YYNGEE. CDR3 length: 15 residues. V was clipped by 2 bases and J by 0 bases; unmatched bases: 4. The CDR3 protein is CASSVGQDSSYEQYF. CDR3 bases: TGTGCCAGCAGCGTGGGACAGGACAGCTCCTACGAGCAGTACTTC.

The sample holds one count of this clone. CDR3 coding DNA: TGTGCCAGCAGCGCGGGACTTAACACTGAAGCTTTCTTT. Its translation: CASSAGLNTEAFF. The J gene is TRBJ1-1, the V gene TRBV7-9, with D tentatively TRBD1 (5 bases). The CDR3 is 13 residues long. Trimming left V 5 bases short and J 2 bases short, with 9 bases between. Germline CDR1 and CDR2: SEHNR and FQNEAQ (reference sequence). Full variable domain (outside the CDR3, taken from reference TRBV7-9 and TRBJ1-1): DTGVSQNPRHKITKRGQNVTFRCDPISEHNRLYWYRQTLGQGPEFLTYFQNEAQLEKSRLLSDRFSAERPKGSFSTLEIQRTEQGDSAMYLCASSAGLNTEAFFGQGTRLTVV.

This clone has just a few counts. The chain has TRBV2 and TRBJ2-7, with 11 bases aligning to TRBD1. Germline-derived CDR1 and CDR2 are SNHLY and FYNNEI. J gave up 6 bases and V 6 bases, and 13 bases lay outside the gene matches. The CDR3 spans 16 residues. CDR3 in DNA: TGTGCCAGCAGAGCCCAACGGACAGGGGGCCTTGGCGAGCAGTACTTC. Translating it yields CASRAQRTGGLGEQYF.

This chain links TRBV7-6 with TRBJ2-3, with 7 bases identical to TRBD2. J gave up 0 bases and V 5 bases, and 8 bases lay outside the gene matches. The CDR3 consists of 16 residues. CDR1 and CDR2 (germline): SGHVS, FNYEAQ. The CDR3 DNA follows: TGTGCCAGCAGCCCCGACCTGGGGGGGAGCACAGATACGCAGTATTTT. Protein sequence: CASSPDLGGSTDTQYF.

J is TRBJ2-2 and V is TRBV4-1; tentative D call: TRBD2 (6 bases). The CDR3 is 16 amino acids. The germline gives CDR1 MGHRA, CDR2 YSYEKL. The V and J ends lost 4 bases and 4 bases respectively, with 16 bases between them. The CDR3 loop reads CASSLPGLAGTGELFF. The CDR3 bases are TGCGCCAGCAGCCTACCGGGACTGGCTGGCACCGGGGAGCTGTTTTTT.

The chain employs TRBV28 and TRBJ1-5; 7 positions agree with TRBD1. After removal of 2 bases from V and 2 bases from J, the junction contained 6 bases not matched to a gene. This CDR3 is built from 16 residues. CDR1 and CDR2 from the germline V gene are MDHEN and SYDVKM. CDR3 nucleotides: TGTGCCAGCAGTTTAATTTCGGGGACAGGCAATCAGCCCCAGCATTTT. Encoded protein: CASSLISGTGNQPQHF.

The chain joins TRBV6-1 to TRBJ1-2; D remains unclear. V was cut by 2 bases and J by 6 bases, with 16 bases left in between. CDR3 size: 15 residues. The germline gives CDR1 MNHNS, CDR2 SASEGT. This CDR3 reads CASSEIERTWDGYTF. CDR3 in DNA: TGTGCCAGCAGTGAAATAGAGCGAACCTGGGATGGCTACACCTTC.

The chain carries TRBV15 and TRBJ2-1; 10 nucleotides agree with TRBD2. The CDR3 runs 15 residues. From germline, CDR1 is LNHNV and CDR2 YYDKDF (reference sequence). V gave up 6 bases and J gave up 10 bases; unmatched junction bases: 12. CDR3 bases: TGTGCCACCAGTGGATTAGCGGGAGGCCTGGGGGAGCAGTTCTTC. Amino acids: CATSGLAGGLGEQFF.

The V and J genes are TRBV14 and TRBJ2-2; TRBD2 matches at 7 bases. This CDR3 contains 16 residues. With V trimmed by 1 base and J by 5 bases, 7 bases remained unmatched. Germline lookup yields CDR1 SGHDN and CDR2 FVKESK. The CDR3 protein is CASSQVRPGGTGELFF. The CDR3 nucleotides read TGTGCCAGCAGCCAAGTTAGACCCGGGGGGACCGGGGAGCTGTTTTTT.

The sample holds a few counts of this clone. Here the CDR3 reads CASSQVDRGPYEQYF. The CDR3 nucleotides are TGTGCCAGCAGCCAAGTCGACAGGGGCCCCTACGAGCAGTACTTC. This chain joins TRBV3-1 (or the pseudogene TRBV3-2) and TRBJ2-7, with 8 positions matching TRBD1. CDR3 length: 15 residues. Germline CDR1 LGHDT, CDR2 YNNKEL (reference sequence). The J segment lost 2 bases and the V segment lost 1 base, leaving 4 bases of the junction unmatched.

This chain joins TRBV30 and TRBJ1-2, with D tentatively TRBD1 (5 bases). This CDR3 spans 15 amino acids. V was shortened by 6 bases and J by 4 bases, with 21 bases between the two germline ends. Per germline, CDR1 GTSNPN and CDR2 SVGIG (reference sequence). The CDR3 sequence: CACQNMGGNGYGYTF. The CDR3 coding sequence is TGTGCCTGCCAGAACATGGGGGGAAATGGCTATGGCTACACCTTC.

The chain carries TRBV27 and TRBJ2-5, with D perhaps TRBD1 (6 bases). This CDR3 is 14 amino acids long. The germline V gene has CDR1 MNHEY and CDR2 SMNVEV (reference sequence). V dropped 6 bases and J dropped 5 bases, with 16 bases sitting between them. Written as DNA, the CDR3 is TGTGCCAGCAGGGGACATTCGAGAACGGAGACCCAGTACTTC. It translates to CASRGHSRTETQYF.

This CDR3 is CASSEPGVTDTQYF. CDR3 sequence (DNA): TGTGCCAGCAGTGAACCGGGAGTCACAGATACGCAGTATTTT. The V and J genes are TRBV6-1 and TRBJ2-3; D might be TRBD2 (6 bases). This CDR3 has 14 residues. The V and J ends lost 2 bases and 2 bases respectively, with 8 bases between them. Per germline, CDR1 MNHNS and CDR2 SASEGT.